This is a list of T cell receptor beta chains from one sample in a study of shared clonotypes between healthy human individuals. Some clones are missing from TCRdb's copy, which holds only in-frame ones; the method was immunoSEQ multiplex PCR. The data hold about 2.3 million clones, with 85% to 95% observed a single time. Sequencing was carried out using naive CD4+ T cells from PBMCs. The receptors were sampled from a man younger than 35 in good health. Some clones in this sample may be carry-over from other donors' samples. Each CDR3 is given with its conserved first and last residue. D genes are given only for firm matches. The size of a clone is reported for some rows only, either as once, few or many, or as a class for expanded clones.

d_gene: .
abundance: once
v_gene: TRBV4-3
j_gene: TRBJ2-1
CDR3nt: TGCGCCAGCAGCCAAGAAGGGGGGCGGGCGACCTCCTACAATGAGCAGTTCTTC
CDR3aa: CASSQEGGRATSYNEQFF

d_gene: TRBD2
abundance: .
v_gene: TRBV28
j_gene: TRBJ2-4
CDR3nt: TGTGCCAGCAGTTACGGGGGGTTAGGCAAAAACATTCAGTACTTC
CDR3aa: CASSYGGLGKNIQYF

d_gene: TRBD1
abundance: once
v_gene: TRBV11-2
j_gene: TRBJ1-2
CDR3nt: TGTGCCAGCAGCAGCTTGGACAGGTGGGATGGCTACACCTTC
CDR3aa: CASSSLDRWDGYTF

d_gene: TRBD1
abundance: .
v_gene: TRBV7-2
j_gene: TRBJ2-3
CDR3nt: TGTGCCAGCAGTCATCGGGACAGGCTCACAGATACGCAGTATTTT
CDR3aa: CASSHRDRLTDTQYF

d_gene: .
abundance: .
v_gene: TRBV10-3
j_gene: TRBJ1-1
CDR3nt: TGTGCCATCAGGGAGACATATACGAACACTGAAGCTTTCTTT
CDR3aa: CAIRETYTNTEAFF

d_gene: TRBD2
abundance: .
v_gene: TRBV28
j_gene: TRBJ2-3
CDR3nt: TGTGCCAGCCGTTTAGCGGGAGAGGCAGATACGCAGTATTTT
CDR3aa: CASRLAGEADTQYF

d_gene: TRBD1
abundance: .
v_gene: TRBV11-2
j_gene: TRBJ2-7
CDR3nt: TGTGCCAGCAGCCATATCGGGACAGGGGGATTTTCCGAGCAGTACTTC
CDR3aa: CASSHIGTGGFSEQYF

d_gene: .
abundance: .
v_gene: TRBV6-5
j_gene: TRBJ1-3
CDR3nt: TGTGCCAGCAGTTACAGGGGCCTCTCTGGAAACACCATATATTTT
CDR3aa: CASSYRGLSGNTIYF

d_gene: TRBD2
abundance: once
v_gene: TRBV25-1
j_gene: TRBJ2-6
CDR3nt: TGTGCCAGCAGTCGGGGGGCTGGGGCCAACGTCCTGACTTTC
CDR3aa: CASSRGAGANVLTF

d_gene: .
abundance: once
v_gene: TRBV7-2
j_gene: TRBJ2-2
CDR3nt: TGTGCCAGCAGCTTTCTTCTAGGTACTACCGGGGAGCTGTTTTTT
CDR3aa: CASSFLLGTTGELFF

d_gene: .
abundance: .
v_gene: TRBV7-2
j_gene: TRBJ1-2
CDR3nt: TGTGCCAGCAGCTTAGGGGGCGCCAGTTATGGCTACACCTTC
CDR3aa: CASSLGGASYGYTF

d_gene: .
abundance: .
v_gene: TRBV12-5
j_gene: TRBJ1-2
CDR3nt: TGTGCTAGTGGTTTGGGTGACACGCATGGCTACACCTTC
CDR3aa: CASGLGDTHGYTF

d_gene: .
abundance: .
v_gene: TRBV5-5
j_gene: TRBJ1-1
CDR3nt: TGTGCCTCCTCAGGATCTGCGATGAACACTGAAGCTTTCTTT
CDR3aa: CASSGSAMNTEAFF

d_gene: TRBD1
abundance: .
v_gene: TRBV19
j_gene: TRBJ2-1
CDR3nt: TGTGCCAGTAGTCCGACCGGGACAGGAATATACAATGAGCAGTTCTTC
CDR3aa: CASSPTGTGIYNEQFF

d_gene: .
abundance: .
v_gene: TRBV19
j_gene: TRBJ1-2
CDR3nt: TGTGCCAGTAGTATCAGAGCTAACTATGGCTACACCTTC
CDR3aa: CASSIRANYGYTF

d_gene: .
abundance: .
v_gene: TRBV5-1
j_gene: TRBJ1-3
CDR3nt: TGCGCCAGCAGCCCCATGGGGAGCTCTGGAAACACCATATATTTT
CDR3aa: CASSPMGSSGNTIYF

d_gene: .
abundance: .
v_gene: TRBV2
j_gene: TRBJ2-7
CDR3nt: TGTGCCAGCAGACAGACCTACGAGCAGTACTTC
CDR3aa: CASRQTYEQYF

d_gene: TRBD2
abundance: .
v_gene: TRBV5-1
j_gene: TRBJ2-5
CDR3nt: TGCGCCAGCAGCTTGGTCCCTAGCGGGAGGAGGGAGACCCAGTACTTC
CDR3aa: CASSLVPSGRRETQYF

d_gene: .
abundance: .
v_gene: TRBV25-1
j_gene: TRBJ2-5
CDR3nt: TGTGCCAGCAGTGATCCCCGAGGGTGGGGAGAGACCCAGTACTTC
CDR3aa: CASSDPRGWGETQYF

d_gene: .
abundance: .
v_gene: TRBV27
j_gene: TRBJ1-2
CDR3nt: TGTGCCAGCAGTCCGGGGTGGGTGAGGTATGGCTACACCTTC
CDR3aa: CASSPGWVRYGYTF

d_gene: .
abundance: .
v_gene: TRBV28
j_gene: TRBJ2-5
CDR3nt: TGTGCCAGCAGCGACAGCCAAGAGACCCAGTACTTC
CDR3aa: CASSDSQETQYF

d_gene: .
abundance: .
v_gene: TRBV4-1
j_gene: TRBJ1-5
CDR3nt: TGCGCCAGCAGCCAAGGTCGCCCCGGGGGTGGCAATCAGCCCCAGCATTTT
CDR3aa: CASSQGRPGGGNQPQHF

d_gene: .
abundance: few
v_gene: TRBV5-1
j_gene: TRBJ1-1
CDR3nt: TGCGCCAGCAGCTTAGGGAGATTTAACACTGAAGCTTTCTTT
CDR3aa: CASSLGRFNTEAFF

d_gene: TRBD2
abundance: .
v_gene: TRBV5-6
j_gene: TRBJ2-5
CDR3nt: TGTGCCAGCAGCTTGGAACTAGCGGGAGCCGAGACCCAGTACTTC
CDR3aa: CASSLELAGAETQYF

d_gene: TRBD2
abundance: .
v_gene: TRBV5-1
j_gene: TRBJ2-7
CDR3nt: TGCGCCAGCAGCTTGGTGTTGCGGGAGGATGAGCAGTACTTC
CDR3aa: CASSLVLREDEQYF

d_gene: .
abundance: .
v_gene: TRBV5-1
j_gene: TRBJ1-1
CDR3nt: TGCGCCAGCAACCAGGGGATGAACACTGAAGCTTTCTTT
CDR3aa: CASNQGMNTEAFF

d_gene: .
abundance: .
v_gene: TRBV18
j_gene: TRBJ1-5
CDR3nt: TGTGCCAGCTCACCGGGTGGAGTGGGGCAGCCCCAGCATTTT
CDR3aa: CASSPGGVGQPQHF

d_gene: .
abundance: .
v_gene: TRBV20-1
j_gene: TRBJ2-7
CDR3nt: TGCAGTGCCGGACGCGGCTACGAGCAGTACTTC
CDR3aa: CSAGRGYEQYF

d_gene: TRBD1
abundance: .
v_gene: TRBV18
j_gene: TRBJ1-5
CDR3nt: TGTGCCAGCTCTCCGGGACAGGGAGGCAATCAGCCCCAGCATTTT
CDR3aa: CASSPGQGGNQPQHF

d_gene: .
abundance: .
v_gene: TRBV7-9
j_gene: TRBJ2-2
CDR3nt: TGTGCCAGCAGCTTACGGGACACTCCGAACACCGGGGAGCTGTTTTTT
CDR3aa: CASSLRDTPNTGELFF

d_gene: TRBD1
abundance: .
v_gene: TRBV15
j_gene: TRBJ2-2
CDR3nt: TGTGCCACCAGCAGATCGGGACAGCTGAACACCGGGGAGCTGTTTTTT
CDR3aa: CATSRSGQLNTGELFF

d_gene: .
abundance: .
v_gene: TRBV5-1
j_gene: TRBJ1-1
CDR3nt: TGCGCCAGCAGCACAAACCCGAGGGGAGTAAGGACTGAAGCTTTCTTT
CDR3aa: CASSTNPRGVRTEAFF

d_gene: TRBD1
abundance: .
v_gene: TRBV7-2
j_gene: TRBJ1-3
CDR3nt: TGTGCCAGCAGTTTTGACAGGGGAGGAAACACCATATATTTT
CDR3aa: CASSFDRGGNTIYF

d_gene: .
abundance: once
v_gene: TRBV18
j_gene: TRBJ1-2
CDR3nt: TGTGCCAGCTCACCAGACAGGAGCTATGACACCTTC
CDR3aa: CASSPDRSYDTF

d_gene: .
abundance: .
v_gene: TRBV18
j_gene: TRBJ2-5
CDR3nt: TGTGCCAGCTCACCACTCCTCGAGACCCAGTACTTC
CDR3aa: CASSPLLETQYF

d_gene: TRBD1
abundance: .
v_gene: TRBV15
j_gene: TRBJ2-1
CDR3nt: TGTGCCACCAGCAGAGGGACAGGGTTGGGGTCGGGCAATGAGCAGTTCTTC
CDR3aa: CATSRGTGLGSGNEQFF

d_gene: .
abundance: .
v_gene: TRBV29-1
j_gene: TRBJ2-7
CDR3nt: TGCAGCGTTCCGGGACCTGCAACCTACGAGCAGTACTTC
CDR3aa: CSVPGPATYEQYF

d_gene: TRBD1
abundance: few
v_gene: TRBV28
j_gene: TRBJ1-1
CDR3nt: TGTGCCAGCAGTTTGGGGACAGGGGCGACTGAAGCTTTCTTT
CDR3aa: CASSLGTGATEAFF

d_gene: .
abundance: .
v_gene: TRBV18
j_gene: TRBJ1-4
CDR3nt: TGTGCCAGCTCACCAATAGGGCTTGTGGACTCGACAACTAATGAAAAACTGTTTTTT
CDR3aa: CASSPIGLVDSTTNEKLFF

d_gene: TRBD2
abundance: .
v_gene: TRBV19
j_gene: TRBJ2-7
CDR3nt: TGTGCCAGTAGTATGGCGGGAGGGCCCCTCTACGACGAGCAGTACTTC
CDR3aa: CASSMAGGPLYDEQYF